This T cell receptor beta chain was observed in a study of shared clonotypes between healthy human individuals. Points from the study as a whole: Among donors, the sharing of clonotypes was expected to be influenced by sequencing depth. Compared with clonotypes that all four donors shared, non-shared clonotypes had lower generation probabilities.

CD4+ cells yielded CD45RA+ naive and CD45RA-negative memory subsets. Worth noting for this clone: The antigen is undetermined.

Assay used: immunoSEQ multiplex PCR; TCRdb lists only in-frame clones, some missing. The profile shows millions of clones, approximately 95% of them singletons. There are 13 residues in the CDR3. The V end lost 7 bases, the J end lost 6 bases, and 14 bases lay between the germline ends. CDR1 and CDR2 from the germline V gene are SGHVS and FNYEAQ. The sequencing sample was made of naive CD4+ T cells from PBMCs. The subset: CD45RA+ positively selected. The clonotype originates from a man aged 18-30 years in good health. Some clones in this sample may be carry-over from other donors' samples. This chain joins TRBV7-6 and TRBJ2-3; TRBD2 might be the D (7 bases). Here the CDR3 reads CASTVRGGDTQYF. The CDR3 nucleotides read TGTGCCAGCACCGTTAGGGGGGGGGATACGCAGTATTTT.